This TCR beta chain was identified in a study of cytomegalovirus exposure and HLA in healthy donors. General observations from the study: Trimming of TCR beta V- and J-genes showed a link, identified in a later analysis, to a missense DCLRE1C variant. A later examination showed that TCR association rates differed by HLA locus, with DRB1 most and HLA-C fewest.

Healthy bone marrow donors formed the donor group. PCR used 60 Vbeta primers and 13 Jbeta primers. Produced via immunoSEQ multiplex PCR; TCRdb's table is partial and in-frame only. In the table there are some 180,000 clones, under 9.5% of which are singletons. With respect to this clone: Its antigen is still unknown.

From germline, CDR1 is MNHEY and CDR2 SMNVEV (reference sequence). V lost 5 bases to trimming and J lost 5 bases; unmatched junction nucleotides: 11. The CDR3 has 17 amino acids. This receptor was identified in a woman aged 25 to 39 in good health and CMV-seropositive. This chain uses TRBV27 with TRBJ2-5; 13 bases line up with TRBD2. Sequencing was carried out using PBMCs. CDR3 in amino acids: CASSRVGGLAGFETQYF. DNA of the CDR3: TGTGCCAGCAGTCGGGTCGGGGGACTAGCGGGATTTGAGACCCAGTACTTC.